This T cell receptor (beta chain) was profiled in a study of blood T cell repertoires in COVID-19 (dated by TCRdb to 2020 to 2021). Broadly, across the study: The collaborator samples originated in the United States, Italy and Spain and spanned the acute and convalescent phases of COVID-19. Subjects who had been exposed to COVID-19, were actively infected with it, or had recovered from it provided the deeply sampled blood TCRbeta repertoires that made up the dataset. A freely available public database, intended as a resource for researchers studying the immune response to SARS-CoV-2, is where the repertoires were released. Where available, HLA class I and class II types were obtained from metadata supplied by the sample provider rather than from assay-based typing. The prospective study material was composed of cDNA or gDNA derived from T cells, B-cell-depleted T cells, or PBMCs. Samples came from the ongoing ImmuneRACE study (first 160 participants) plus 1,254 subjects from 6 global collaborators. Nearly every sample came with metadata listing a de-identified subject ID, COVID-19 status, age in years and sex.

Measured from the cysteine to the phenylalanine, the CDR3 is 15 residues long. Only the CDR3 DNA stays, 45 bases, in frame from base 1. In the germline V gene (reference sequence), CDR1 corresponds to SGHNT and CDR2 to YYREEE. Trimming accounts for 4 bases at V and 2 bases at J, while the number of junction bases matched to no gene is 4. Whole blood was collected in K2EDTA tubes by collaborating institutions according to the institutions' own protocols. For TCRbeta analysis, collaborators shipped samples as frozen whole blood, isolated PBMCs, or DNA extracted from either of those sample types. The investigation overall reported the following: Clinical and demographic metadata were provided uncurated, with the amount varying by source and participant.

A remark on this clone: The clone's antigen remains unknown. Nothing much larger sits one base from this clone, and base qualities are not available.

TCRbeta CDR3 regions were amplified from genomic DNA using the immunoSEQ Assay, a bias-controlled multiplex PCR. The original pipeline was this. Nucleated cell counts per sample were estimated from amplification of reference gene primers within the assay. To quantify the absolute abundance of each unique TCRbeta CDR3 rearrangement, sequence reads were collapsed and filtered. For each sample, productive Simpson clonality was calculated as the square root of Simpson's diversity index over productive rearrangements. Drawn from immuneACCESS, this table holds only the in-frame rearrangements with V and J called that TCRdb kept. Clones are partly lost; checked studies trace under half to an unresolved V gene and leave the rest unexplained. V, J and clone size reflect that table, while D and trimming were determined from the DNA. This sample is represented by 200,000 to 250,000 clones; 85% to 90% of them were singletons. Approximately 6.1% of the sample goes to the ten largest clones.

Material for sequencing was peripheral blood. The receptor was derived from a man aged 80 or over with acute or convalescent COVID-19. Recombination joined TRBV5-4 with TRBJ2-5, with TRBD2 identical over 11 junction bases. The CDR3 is CASSVLAGAQETQYF. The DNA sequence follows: TGTGCCAGCAGCGTACTAGCGGGGGCTCAAGAGACCCAGTACTTC.